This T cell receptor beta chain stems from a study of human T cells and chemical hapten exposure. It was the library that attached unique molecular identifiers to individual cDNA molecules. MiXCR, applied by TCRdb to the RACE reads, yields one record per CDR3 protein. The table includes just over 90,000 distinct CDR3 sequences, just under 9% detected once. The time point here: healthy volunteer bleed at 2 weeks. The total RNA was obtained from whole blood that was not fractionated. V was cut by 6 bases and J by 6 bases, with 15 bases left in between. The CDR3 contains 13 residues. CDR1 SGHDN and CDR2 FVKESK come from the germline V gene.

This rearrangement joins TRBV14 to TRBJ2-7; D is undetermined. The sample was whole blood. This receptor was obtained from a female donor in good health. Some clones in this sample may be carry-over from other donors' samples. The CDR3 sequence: CASSTLPSGEQYF. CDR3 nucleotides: TGTGCCAGCAGTACTCTCCCTTCCGGCGAGCAGTACTTC.